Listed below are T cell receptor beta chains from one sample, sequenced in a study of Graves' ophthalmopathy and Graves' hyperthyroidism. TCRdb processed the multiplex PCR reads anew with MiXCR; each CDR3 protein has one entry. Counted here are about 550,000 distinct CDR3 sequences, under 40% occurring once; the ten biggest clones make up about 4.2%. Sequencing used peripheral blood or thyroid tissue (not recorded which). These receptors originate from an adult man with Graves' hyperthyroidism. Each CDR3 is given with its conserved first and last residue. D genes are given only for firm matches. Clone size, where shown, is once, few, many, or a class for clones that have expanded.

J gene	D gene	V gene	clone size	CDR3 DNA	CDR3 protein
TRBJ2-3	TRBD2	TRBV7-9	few	TGTGCCAGCAGCTTATCTAGCGGGATTACGGATACGCAGTATTTT	CASSLSSGITDTQYF
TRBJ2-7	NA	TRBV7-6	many	TGTGCCAGCAGCTTAATAGTCGAGGGTTGGCCCGACGAGCAGTACTTC	CASSLIVEGWPDEQYF
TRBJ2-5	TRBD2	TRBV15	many	TGTGCCACCAGCAGAGATGTCAGCCAGCGGGGGGGCGGTGAGACCCAGTACTTC	CATSRDVSQRGGGETQYF
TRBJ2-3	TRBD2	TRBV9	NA	TGTGCCAGCAGCGTGACTAGCGGGGGGAGCCCAAACACAGATACGCAGTATTTT	CASSVTSGGSPNTDTQYF
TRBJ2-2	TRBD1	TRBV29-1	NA	TGCAGCGTTATAGGACAGGGGACCGGGGAGCTGTTTTTT	CSVIGQGTGELFF
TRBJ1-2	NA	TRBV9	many	TGTGCCAGCAGCGTAGAGGAAGGGTCCTTGGGCTCCTCCTACACCTTC	CASSVEEGSLGSSYTF
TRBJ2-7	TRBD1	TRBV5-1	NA	TGCGCCAGCAGCTTGATGGGGACAGGGCACGAGCAGTACTTC	CASSLMGTGHEQYF
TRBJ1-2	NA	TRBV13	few	TGTGCCAGCAGCCCCGGACTAGGCTACACCTTC	CASSPGLGYTF
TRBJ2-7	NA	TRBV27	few	TGTGCCAGCAGGACCGGCGAGCAGTACTTC	CASRTGEQYF
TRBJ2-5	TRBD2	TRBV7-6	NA	TGTGCCAGCAACGAGGCGGGGGGTTTAGAGACCCAGTACTTC	CASNEAGGLETQYF
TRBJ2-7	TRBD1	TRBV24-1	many	TGTGCCACCAGTGATACGGGACAGGGAGGCTACGAGCAGTACTTC	CATSDTGQGGYEQYF
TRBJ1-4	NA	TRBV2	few	TGTGCCAGCAGTTCCTCGGGACCGATGTATGAAAAACTGTTTTTT	CASSSSGPMYEKLFF
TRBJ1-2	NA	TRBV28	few	TGTGCCAGCAGTCCGGGGACGGCGGACGGAGGCTACACCTTC	CASSPGTADGGYTF
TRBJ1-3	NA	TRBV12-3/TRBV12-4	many	TGTGCCAGCAGTGGGGCAGTACTGCAAGGGTTT	CASSGAVLQGF
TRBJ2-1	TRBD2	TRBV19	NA	TGTGCCAGTAGTATACTAGCGGGAGGGGTGAATGAGCAGTTCTTC	CASSILAGGVNEQFF
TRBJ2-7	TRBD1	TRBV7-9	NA	TGTGCCAGCAGCGCCGACAGGGGTGACGAGCAGTACTTC	CASSADRGDEQYF
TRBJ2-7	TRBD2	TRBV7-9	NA	TGTGCCAGCAGCCCGACTAGCGGATTCCTCTCCTACGAGCAGTACTTC	CASSPTSGFLSYEQYF
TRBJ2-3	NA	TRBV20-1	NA	TGCAGTGCTAGAGATATGGCGGGGAACACAGATACGCAGTATTTT	CSARDMAGNTDTQYF
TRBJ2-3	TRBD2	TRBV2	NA	TGTGCCAGCAGTCCCGGGACTAGTTCGGCGGATACGCAGTATTTT	CASSPGTSSADTQYF
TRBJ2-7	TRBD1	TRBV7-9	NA	TGTGCCAGCAGTTCGGGACAGGGATCAGCTGGGCAGTACTTC	CASSSGQGSAGQYF
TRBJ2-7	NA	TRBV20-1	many	TGCAGTGCTACCCAACTAGCCATTGATCACGAGCAGTACTTC	CSATQLAIDHEQYF
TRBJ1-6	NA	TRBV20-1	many	TGCAGTGCTAGAGGCCGGACGACCACCGGTGGATCACCCCTCCACTTT	CSARGRTTTGGSPLHF
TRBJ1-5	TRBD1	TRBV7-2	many	TGTGCCAGCAGCGCGGACAGGGTTCAGCCCCAGCATTTT	CASSADRVQPQHF
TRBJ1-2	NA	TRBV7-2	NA	TGTGCCAGCAGCTCCAACCGGGACCTAGCTAACTATGGCTACACCTTC	CASSSNRDLANYGYTF
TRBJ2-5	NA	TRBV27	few	TGTGCCACCAGGGGAGTGTTAGAGACCCAGTACTTC	CATRGVLETQYF
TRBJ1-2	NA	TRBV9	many	TGTGCCAGCAGACATGGGGGAGGCCCTATAGGGGGCTACACCTTC	CASRHGGGPIGGYTF
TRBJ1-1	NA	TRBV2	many	TGTGCCAGCCGGCTCAAACCCAAGGGGCTCGCGGACACTGAAGCTTTCTTT	CASRLKPKGLADTEAFF
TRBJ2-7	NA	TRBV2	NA	TGTGCCAGCAGTGACGACTATCCCGTCTACGAGCAGTACTTC	CASSDDYPVYEQYF
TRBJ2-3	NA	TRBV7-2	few	TGTGCCAGCAGCTTAGACCTAGCGTCGGATACGCAGTATTTT	CASSLDLASDTQYF
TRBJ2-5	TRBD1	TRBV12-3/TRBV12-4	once	TGTGCCAGCAGGGAGACAGGGTTTGAAGAGACCCAGTACTTC	CASRETGFEETQYF
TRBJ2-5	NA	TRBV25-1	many	TGTGCCAGCAGTGAGGGGCAGTTAAAGACCCAGTACTTC	CASSEGQLKTQYF
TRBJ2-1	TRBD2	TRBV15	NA	TGTGCCACCACCCCGAGTCGAGCGGGAGGGGAGCAGTTCTTC	CATTPSRAGGEQFF
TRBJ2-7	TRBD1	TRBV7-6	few	TGTGCCAGCTCACCAGGGACAGGGGGCGTCGAGCAGTACTTC	CASSPGTGGVEQYF
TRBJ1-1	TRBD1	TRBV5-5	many	TGTGCCAGCAGCTTGGACAGGGGATTGGGTGAAGCTTTCTTT	CASSLDRGLGEAFF
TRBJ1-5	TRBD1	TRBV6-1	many	TGTGCCAGCAGTGAGAGGACAGGGGTTGGGCAGCCCCAGCATTTT	CASSERTGVGQPQHF
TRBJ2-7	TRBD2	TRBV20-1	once	TGCAGTGCCACCGGGGGGGAAAGGGCTAGCGGGGGTAATGCGGGTGAGCAGTACTTC	CSATGGERASGGNAGEQYF
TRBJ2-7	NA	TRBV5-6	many	TGTGCCAGCAGCTGGAGTCTGGGGGAGCAGTACTTC	CASSWSLGEQYF
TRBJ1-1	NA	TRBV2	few	TGTGCCAGCAGTGCTTCAGGGATCACTGAAGCTTTCTTT	CASSASGITEAFF
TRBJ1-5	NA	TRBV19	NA	TGTGCCTCCACCGCAAAGAGGTTTGGGGTAAGCCAGCCCCAGCATTTT	CASTAKRFGVSQPQHF
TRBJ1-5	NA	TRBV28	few	TGTGCCAGCAGTTTCCAGGGTAGAAACGATCAGCCCCAGCATTTT	CASSFQGRNDQPQHF
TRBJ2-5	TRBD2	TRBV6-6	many	TGTGCCAGCAGTGAAGTAGGACTAGCGGGAGGCAGAGAGACCCAGTACTTC	CASSEVGLAGGRETQYF
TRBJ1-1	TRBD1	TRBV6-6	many	TGTGCCAGCAGCCTGTTACAGGGGAGAAACACTGAAGCTTTCTTT	CASSLLQGRNTEAFF
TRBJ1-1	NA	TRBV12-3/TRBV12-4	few	TGTGCCAGCAAACCGACAGGGAACACTGAAGCTTTCTTT	CASKPTGNTEAFF
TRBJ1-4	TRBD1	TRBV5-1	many	TGCGCCAGCAGCTTGGCGGGACAGGGCCTTGGAACTAATGAAAAACTGTTTTTT	CASSLAGQGLGTNEKLFF
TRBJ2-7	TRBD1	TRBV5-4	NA	TGTGCCAGCAGCTATGACAGGGGAGGTTACAATGAGCAGTACTTC	CASSYDRGGYNEQYF
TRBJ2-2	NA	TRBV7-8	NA	TGTGCCTGGAGCGCGGCGGACGGGGAGCTGTTTTTT	CAWSAADGELFF
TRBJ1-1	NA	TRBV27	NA	TGTGCCAGCAGTTTACTTGGGACGGTGAACACTGAAGCTTTCTTT	CASSLLGTVNTEAFF
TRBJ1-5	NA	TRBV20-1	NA	TGCAGTGCTAGGCGGGGTGGGGGGAAGGTACAGCCCCAGCATTTT	CSARRGGGKVQPQHF
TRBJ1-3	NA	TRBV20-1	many	TGCAGTGCTAGAGTAGTGCAGGGATCCGGAAACACCATATATTTT	CSARVVQGSGNTIYF
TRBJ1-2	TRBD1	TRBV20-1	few	TGCAGTGCTAGTGTGGGACAGGGGATCTATGGCTACACCTTC	CSASVGQGIYGYTF
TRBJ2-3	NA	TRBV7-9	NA	TGTGCCAGCAGCTTCCCCCTCGGGACTAGCACAGATACGCAGTATTTT	CASSFPLGTSTDTQYF
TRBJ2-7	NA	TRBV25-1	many	TGTGCCAGCAGCCCTTCCTCGGACGGGGCCCACGAGCAGTACTTC	CASSPSSDGAHEQYF
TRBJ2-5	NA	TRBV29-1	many	TGCAGCGTGAGGTGGCAAGAGACCCAGTACTTC	CSVRWQETQYF
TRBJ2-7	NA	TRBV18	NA	TGTGCCAGCTCACCCCCCCAGGGACGCGAGCAGTACTTC	CASSPPQGREQYF